Here is one TCR beta chain with its context. This clone was seen a single time. Its cognate antigen has yet to be identified. Qualities for individual bases were not recorded, and no much larger clone is one base off. In total, more than 500 healthy bone marrow donors made up the cohort. At the time of sampling, all cohort members were nominally healthy, though unrecorded immune exposures were likely present. The donor tested CMV seronegative and was one of the 352 seronegative cohort members. A peripheral blood sample was provided by each donor, and peripheral blood mononuclear cells were used for TCR beta sequencing. Genomic DNA extraction from the blood cell samples was performed with the Qiagen DNeasy Blood Extraction Kit. This record comes from a study of cytomegalovirus exposure and HLA in healthy donors (dated by TCRdb to about 2017). In terms of the full investigation: According to an earlier analysis of 587 of the donors, some 180 million T cells yielded approximately 120 million unique TCR beta sequences and less than 300 Gb of sequence data. The study was designed to test whether signatures of past pathogen exposure could be identified by cataloging public T cell receptors. Alongside the repertoire data, information on donor age, sex, ethnicity and CMV serostatus was compiled. Along with the roughly 710-subject first cohort, a separate validation cohort of over a hundred different subjects was used. In a later genetic analysis, genome-wide SNP genotypes for about three fifths of the roughly 670 donors were used, and that subset was treated as a discovery cohort. Every discovery cohort repertoire had been produced on one sequencing platform. A later analysis re-examined previously published TCR beta repertoires from more than 600 donors and added high-resolution HLA genotyping to investigate patterns of TCR occurrence. The study used immunosequencing to profile the T cell repertoires of several hundred subjects and linked those repertoires to cytomegalovirus serostatus. In an earlier analysis of 587 of the donors, high-throughput TCR beta sequencing was used to judge whether each TCR beta V gene segment behaved as functional or pseudogenic. Of the roughly 400 genotyped donors, 81% fell in the genetic ancestry cluster associated with self-reported Caucasian donors. Roughly five DR-DQ haplotypes were treated as single units for association and clustering because of strong linkage in the cohort. Typing coverage varied by locus: roughly 629-640 donors for A, B, C, DRB1 and DQB1; approximately 500 for DQA1; over 600 for DPA1; approximately 470 for DPB1. Rather than using new phenotypic data, the later analysis identified candidate immune exposures from TCR beta sequences and from how often those sequences occurred across donors. The study combined high-throughput TCR immunosequencing, statistical association of individual TCRs with disease status, and machine learning to predict cytomegalovirus infection status. HLA typing included class I and class II loci at four-digit resolution. An early release that covered about 600 HLA-typed donors contained approximately 300 gigabases of sequencing data and tens of millions of unique TCR sequences. Across approximately 400 genotyped donors of the cohort, an average of approximately 220,000 unique TCR beta nucleotide sequences per donor were sequenced, and 15% to 20% of those sequences were non-productive. The paper as a whole reports these results and caveats: In a later genetic analysis, a missense DCLRE1C variant was associated with V-gene and J-gene trimming of TCR beta chains, and the association was replicated in an independent cohort. For the cohort, immune exposure information was limited to CMV serostatus. Roughly uniform sequencing depth across donors was assumed in presence/absence analyses, although this assumption may not hold. A group of highly shared sequence variants was considered likely to be a technical artifact of the sequencing pipeline. In an earlier analysis of more than 450 of the donors, most TCR beta V segments were observed in productive rearrangements about 90% or about 30% of the time, broadly matching IMGT annotations. Correlated functional status among segregating V segments might reflect linkage disequilibrium, but an unknown experimental factor could not be ruled out. It was suggested by the authors that the approach could potentially be generalized to other disease states and immunological phenotypes. Most TCR sequences were observed very rarely across donors, whereas some public TCRs were present in many individuals. In vitro tests confirmed that a few of the cytomegalovirus-associated TCR beta chains recognize cytomegalovirus antigens. In this cohort, only TCR beta chains were sequenced, and detectable features were limited by the absence of alpha or paired-chain data. A later genetic analysis reported fewer N-insertions in productive TCRs among donors in an Asian-associated ancestry cluster than the roughly 700-donor mean. A further reported finding was that TCR beta sequences accurately predicted the HLA-A and HLA-B alleles for most subjects in the first cohort. In a later analysis, HLA-associated TCR beta chains were found to be more clonally expanded and to have lower generation probabilities than equally common non-associated chains. A later analysis associated about 17,000 TCR beta sequences with specific HLA alleles at a false discovery rate of 0.05. Most CMV-associated TCR beta chains appeared to be HLA-restricted in a later analysis, and the HLA associations seemed to be driven largely by CMV exposure. The 87-base-pair reads could not distinguish some IMGT-functional V segments, including TRBV6-2 and TRBV6-3, so those segments were excluded. HLA typing was unavailable for some donors at each locus, so association tests used only the typed subset. A later analysis reported that several top co-occurrence clusters appeared linked to parvovirus B19, influenza, CMV and Epstein-Barr virus. The study gave a list of under 200 TCR beta chains associated with cytomegalovirus. In both the original and validation cohorts, the classifier was reported to diagnose cytomegalovirus status with high specificity and sensitivity. In a later analysis, the rate of TCR association differed among HLA loci, with DRB1 alleles having the most associated TCRs and HLA-C alleles having the fewest. When HLA alleles, especially DR and DQ, strongly co-occurred, TCR associations were difficult to assign to individual alleles. The earlier analysis of around 600 of the donors excluded 15 to 20 rarely observed V segments, including chromosome 9 orphons, because counts were too low.

Library construction relied on the immunoSEQ multiplex PCR assay. For the multiplex PCR, a mixture combining 60 forward primers for TCR Vbeta segments and 13 reverse primers for TCR Jbeta segments was used. The CDR3 region of rearranged TCR beta genes was amplified from genomic DNA with a multiplex PCR assay. The Illumina HiSeq System was used to sequence the amplified TCR beta libraries as 87-base-pair reads. In the paper's pipeline: Across the 666 repertoires, a later analysis counted 60 million to 90 million unique TCR beta chains, 8.5 million to 12 million of which were shared by at least two donors. Raw reads were error-corrected and collapsed into unique sequences with a nearest-neighbor algorithm that merged closely related sequences to remove PCR and sequencing errors. To assign V, D and J gene segments, CDR3 sequences were aligned to IMGT reference sequences. For a sequence to be retained, at least a six-nucleotide match to both a V gene segment and a J gene segment was required. Rearrangements were called productive when the CDR3 lacked stop codons and stayed in frame with V and J; all others were non-productive. Following IMGT convention, CDR3 was defined as the stretch from the second conserved V-encoded cysteine up to the conserved J-encoded phenylalanine. The earlier analysis of 450 to 750 of the donors excluded any sequence lacking an unambiguous match to a single V gene segment. An earlier analysis of a few hundred of the donors called V segments functional above 56.7% productive rearrangements and segregating when the between-donor standard deviation exceeded 5%. A statistical classification framework was developed to diagnose cytomegalovirus status using the catalog of TCR beta chain sequences. In a later analysis, V and J genes were assigned by comparing TCR nucleotide sequences against IMGT/GENE-DB human TR gene sequences. A later analysis assigned CDR3 sequences and most-parsimonious VDJ recombination scenarios with the TCRdist pipeline. In a later analysis, every TCR beta chain was defined by the combination of its CDR3 amino acid sequence and its V-gene family, and reads without a unique V-gene family were dropped. As a way to deal with suspected cross-contamination and a sequencing artifact, a later analysis dropped under 600 nucleotide sequences that were highly shared and had low generation probability. A later analysis calculated a clonal expansion index for each public chain from normalized within-repertoire ranks of inferred template counts. In a later analysis, generation probabilities were computed with a VDJ recombination model fitted to out-of-frame rearrangements, and the resulting probabilities were checked against IGoR. Hypergeometric tests were used in a later analysis to score TCR-TCR, TCR-HLA and TCR-CMV co-occurrence, with a repertoire-size bias correction applied to the TCR pairs. To estimate false discovery rates, a later analysis permuted the HLA or CMV assignments 20 times. In a later analysis, co-occurring TCRs were grouped with DBSCAN, and TCRdist sequence similarity was added when clustering was performed within HLA-allele-positive subsets. Co-occurrence clustering excluded repertoires with fewer than 30,000 or more than 120,000 public chains, plus five with anomalous nucleotide sharing. TCRdb holds this immuneACCESS table with in-frame rearrangements only. Some clones are missing; in checked studies, unresolved V genes explain under half, and the rest has no known cause. V and J calls plus clone size are reproduced from that table; the DNA served to infer D and trimming. Recorded for this sample are 150,000 to 200,000 clones; around 80% of them occurred a single time. Together, the top ten hold over 0.95% of the sample.

Per the germline V gene (reference sequence), SEHNR is the CDR1 and FQNEAQ is the CDR2. V and J lose 5 bases and 0 bases, and a span of 10 bases separates them. The CDR3, cysteine through phenylalanine, is 15 amino acids long. The read is trimmed to its CDR3 DNA, 45 bases read in frame from base 1. This clonotype originated in a woman aged 40 to 49 in good health and CMV-seronegative. Here the chain combines TRBV7-9 and TRBJ1-4, with the identity of the D gene unclear. Specimen: PBMCs. The nucleotide sequence is given as TGTGCCAGCAGCCCCTCAGTGACAACTAATGAAAAACTGTTTTTT. It codes for CASSPSVTTNEKLFF.